This section outlines one T cell receptor beta chain sequence together with its context. Its antigen is still unknown. Within one base of it there is no much larger clone, and no base qualities were kept. This specimen belongs to a study of shared T cell receptors in the human thymus (dated by TCRdb to the early 2020s). Looking at the study overall: The study examined how self-reactive, shared T-cell receptor alpha chains are generated in the human thymus.

CDR1 and CDR2, per the germline V gene, are SNHLY and FYNNEI. Its CDR3 holds 16 amino acids, cysteine through phenylalanine. The entry retains the CDR3 DNA only, 48 bases that are in frame from base 1. Between the V and J ends, shortened by 4 bases and 6 bases respectively, the junction contains 20 bases. The receptor library was made with the immunoSEQ multiplex PCR assay. TCRdb obtained this table from immuneACCESS and retained in-frame rearrangements with V and J assigned. These tables miss some clones; where compared with another copy, unresolved V genes account for less than half of the shortfall, and the remainder is unexplained. The sample has roughly 700,000 clones on record, over 75% of them singletons. Over 0.008% of the sample is taken by the ten largest. This sample was also put to use in a study of human thymus T cells. Taken from the second paper: Immunologically healthy infants undergoing open corrective cardiac surgery for congenital heart defects in Finland were used as donors. Thymus tissue was collected as surgical resects that were removed during corrective cardiac surgery. Both the thymic and the peripheral blood repertoires appeared to show biased V and J gene segment usage. According to the related research, thymic TCR repertoires were highly overlapping among unrelated individuals. The study used under 10 infant thymus samples plus four related peripheral blood samples to characterize TCR alpha and beta repertoires. Donor ages ranged from about 6 to 244 days, and the cohort comprised 5 to 7 male and two female infants. Thymocytes were freed from the tissue by mechanical means and kept at -70 degrees C as pellets of roughly 9-33 million cells. A QIAsymphony instrument was used to extract genomic DNA from frozen cell pellets. The immunoSEQ multiplex PCR assay was used to amplify the TCRB and TCRAD loci from a standardized amount of quality-controlled genomic DNA. The amplicons spanned the V(D)J region and were long enough to cover the CDR3 and allow V and J genes to be identified. Through the commercial immunoSEQ service, the amplicons were sequenced on an Illumina platform. Primer bias and sequencing errors were corrected as previously described, and TCRAD and TCRB definitions were based on the IMGT database. The repertoires were analysed using immunoSEQ Analyzer 3.0 and VDJTools for basic statistics, V/J segment usage, diversity estimates, rarefaction and pairwise overlap. Diversity was estimated with Chao1, ChaoE, Efron-Thisted, Shannon and inverse Simpson indices, and also on datasets down-sampled to the smallest sample. Repertoire overlap used strict matching of CDR3 nucleotide sequence, V gene and J gene, with Jaccard-based multidimensional scaling clustering. On average, thymus samples gave around 880,000 unique TCRB clonotypes, whereas blood samples gave roughly 84,000.

This TCR came from a boy in the first two years of life with a congenital heart defect. Donor details come from another sample of the same person, matched by shared clones. The sequenced material came from thymocytes. The chain couples TRBV2 to TRBJ2-3; D gene: possibly TRBD2, on 6 matching bases. The CDR3 region reads CASSVTGTGGFDTQYF. The base sequence is TGTGCCAGCAGTGTTACCGGGACTGGGGGTTTCGATACGCAGTATTTT.